This TCR beta chain was recorded in a study of beta chain features in type 1 diabetes. Overall study results and limits: Moderate yet significant TCRB CDR3 shortening was seen in Type 1 diabetes patients in all four CD4+ subsets.

Details on this clone: Antigen specificity is unknown.

Trimming shortened V by 4 bases and J by 3 bases, and 17 bases separated the two germline ends. CDR1 SNHLY and CDR2 FYNNEI come from the germline V gene. The CDR3 runs to 16 residues. Reverse transcribing all isolated RNA meant expressed TCRB transcripts were sequenced. Sequencing was performed with immunoSEQ multiplex PCR; in TCRdb, only in-frame clones are kept and a portion is missing. The table shows about 160,000 clones, with approximately 10% occurring only once. The specimen was central memory CD4+ T cells from blood. This chain links TRBV2 with TRBJ2-3; D is perhaps TRBD2 (5 bases). This TCR derives from a man aged 25-40 years with type 1 diabetes. The CDR3 coding sequence is TGTGCCAGCAGTGTGAGGACTCCTAGTGGGACAGATACGCAGTATTTT. Amino acid sequence: CASSVRTPSGTDTQYF.